A single sample gave rise to the 13 T cell receptor beta chains below, sequenced in a study of T cell changes during pregnancy in multiple sclerosis. Measured with immunoSEQ multiplex PCR; TCRdb has only the in-frame clones, and not every one. The sample lists some 96,000 clones, around 92% occurring once. The material was peripheral blood, obtained after pregnancy. The receptor source for this set is a female donor with multiple sclerosis, enrolled in a pregnancy study.

This chain joins TRBV18 and TRBJ2-7; D not certain. V lost 3 bases and J lost 2, with 11 bases in between. Germline V gene data show CDR1 as KGHSH and CDR2 as LQKENI. The CDR3 is 14 residues long. CDR3 coding DNA: TGTGCCAGCTCACCTCTTGCGAACGCCTACGAGCAGTACTTC. Encoded protein: CASSPLANAYEQYF.

This chain joins TRBV9 and TRBJ1-3; no clear D gene. CDR3 length: 15 amino acids. Between the trimmed V and J ends, which lost 4 bases and 4 bases, there was a span of 15 bases. CDR1 and CDR2 (germline): SGDLS, YYNGEE. The CDR3 protein is CASSPLEGRGNTIYF. CDR3 sequence (DNA): TGTGCCAGCAGCCCCCTTGAAGGGAGGGGAAACACCATATATTTT.

The chain has TRBV6-5 and TRBJ2-7; D is ambiguous. The germline V and J ends were trimmed by 4 bases and 5 bases, with 9 bases remaining between them. This CDR3 region has 12 residues. Germline V CDR1 and CDR2: MNHEY, SVGAGI. The CDR3 spells CASSLVRNEQYF. CDR3 nucleotides: TGTGCCAGCAGTTTAGTCAGGAACGAGCAGTACTTC.

The chain couples TRBV7-7 to TRBJ2-2; TRBD1 is a possible D gene (6 bases). This CDR3 is built from 14 residues. Germline V gene lookup returns CDR1 SSHAT and CDR2 FNYEAQ (reference sequence). V lost 6 bases to trimming and J lost 2 bases, with 10 bases between them. The CDR3 loop is CASSSGTNTGELFF. In nucleotides, the CDR3 is TGTGCCAGCAGTTCCGGGACAAACACCGGGGAGCTGTTTTTT.

This chain links TRBV18 with TRBJ1-3; D is perhaps TRBD1 (5 bases). This CDR3 is 16 amino acids long. In germline, CDR1 is KGHSH, CDR2 LQKENI. Trimming took 2 bases from V and 0 from J, leaving 11 bases between them. Written as DNA, the CDR3 is TGTGCCAGCTCACCAAACGCGGGGGTCTCTGGAAACACCATATATTTT. Translated: CASSPNAGVSGNTIYF.

The J gene is TRBJ2-3, the V gene TRBV27; 8 bases are a match to TRBD2. Germline V lookup: CDR1 MNHEY, CDR2 SMNVEV (reference sequence). Trimming took 6 bases from V and 2 from J; bases not matched to a gene: 4. The CDR3 totals 14 residues. In nucleotides, the CDR3 is TGTGCCAGCAGGGGTAGCGGGATCACAGATACGCAGTATTTT. As protein: CASRGSGITDTQYF.

The CDR3 spells CASRTGLAGSMDTGELFF. In DNA form, the CDR3 reads TGCGCCAGCAGAACAGGACTAGCGGGCTCCATGGACACCGGGGAGCTGTTTTTT. The J gene is TRBJ2-2, the V gene TRBV5-1; 11 positions agree with TRBD2. Losses at the gene ends were 5 bases for V and 3 bases for J; bases not matched to a gene: 12. This CDR3 spans 18 amino acids. Germline CDR1 and CDR2: SGHRS and YFSETQ.

The V gene is TRBV9, the J gene TRBJ1-1; the D gene is possibly TRBD1 (6 bases). The CDR3 loop spans 16 amino acids. With 3 bases removed from V and 1 base from J, the gap between germline ends came to 16 bases. Germline values: CDR1 SGDLS, CDR2 YYNGEE. CDR3 amino acids: CASSAGTSRANTEAFF. The CDR3 bases are TGTGCCAGCAGCGCGGGGACATCCCGAGCGAACACTGAAGCTTTCTTT.

V gene TRBV5-1 combines with J gene TRBJ2-3; TRBD2 aligns across 9 bases. The CDR3 extends over 14 amino acids. Germline V gene lookup returns CDR1 SGHRS and CDR2 YFSETQ. The junction had 3 bases not matched to a gene; V was cut back by 3 bases and J by 4 bases. The CDR3 DNA reads as TGCGCCAGCAGCTGGGGACTAGCCGCAGATACGCAGTATTTT. It codes for CASSWGLAADTQYF.

The V call is TRBV5-1, the J call TRBJ2-2; 11 bases fit TRBD2. The V segment lost 1 base and the J segment 2 bases; nucleotides outside the gene matches: 13. This CDR3 comprises 20 residues. The germline V gene encodes CDR1 SGHRS and CDR2 YFSETQ. The CDR3 sequence: CASSLLKLVTSGINTGELFF. The CDR3 nucleotides read TGCGCCAGCAGCTTGTTAAAGTTGGTGACTAGCGGGATAAACACCGGGGAGCTGTTTTTT. The full variable domain, its missing parts supplied by reference TRBV5-1 and TRBJ2-2, is KAGVTQTPRYLIKTRGQQVTLSCSPISGHRSVSWYQQTPGQGLQFLFEYFSETQRNKGNFPGRFSGRQFSNSRSEMNVSTLELGDSALYLCASSLLKLVTSGINTGELFFGEGSRLTVL.

This rearrangement joins TRBV28 to TRBJ2-2; 7 nucleotides line up with TRBD2. V shed 8 bases and J 4 bases; nucleotides not matched to a gene: 7. The CDR3 totals 14 residues. Germline CDR1 is MDHEN and CDR2 is SYDVKM. The CDR3 spells CASGRDYPTGELFF. CDR3 sequence (DNA): TGTGCCAGCGGCCGGGACTATCCCACCGGGGAGCTGTTTTTT.

This rearrangement joins TRBV19 to TRBJ1-6, with TRBD1 identical over 12 bases. The CDR3 spans 14 residues. Germline CDR1 is LNHDA and CDR2 is SQIVND (reference sequence). Unmatched junction bases numbered 4, after V lost 4 bases and J lost 12 bases. The CDR3, as DNA: TGTGCCAGTAGTAAGGGGACAGGGGGCCGACCCCTCCACTTT. Translating it yields CASSKGTGGRPLHF. Supplemented by reference TRBV19 and TRBJ1-6, the full variable domain reads DGGITQSPKYLFRKEGQNVTLSCEQNLNHDAMYWYRQDPGQGLRLIYYSQIVNDFQKGDIAEGYSVSREKKESFPLTVTSAQKNPTAFYLCASSKGTGGRPLHFGNGTRLTVT.

This clone has just one count. The chain is built from TRBV7-2 and TRBJ2-7; 7 nucleotides line up with TRBD2. CDR1 is SGHTA, CDR2 FQGNSA, per germline. CDR3 length: 13 amino acids. V dropped 4 bases and J dropped 3; count of bases not matched to a gene: 3. The CDR3 DNA reads TGTGCCAGCAGCTCCCTAGCGGTCTACGAGCAGTACTTC. Residues: CASSSLAVYEQYF.